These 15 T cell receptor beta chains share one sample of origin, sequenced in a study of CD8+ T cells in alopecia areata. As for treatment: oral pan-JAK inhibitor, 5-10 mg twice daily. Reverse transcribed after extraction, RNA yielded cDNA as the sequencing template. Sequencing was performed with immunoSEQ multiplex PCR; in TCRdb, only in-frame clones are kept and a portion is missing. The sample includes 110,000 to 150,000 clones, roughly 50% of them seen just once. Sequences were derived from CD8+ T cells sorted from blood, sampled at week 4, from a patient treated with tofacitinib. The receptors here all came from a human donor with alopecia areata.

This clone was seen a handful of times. The CDR3 DNA sequence: TGTGCCAGCAGTCGTGGCACCGGGGAGCTGTTTTTT. Translated: CASSRGTGELFF. The genes are TRBV7-9 and TRBJ2-2; D remains ambiguous. The CDR3 contains 12 residues. V was shortened by 6 bases and J by 4 bases, with 6 bases between the two germline ends. Germline V gene lookup returns CDR1 SEHNR and CDR2 FQNEAQ (reference sequence).

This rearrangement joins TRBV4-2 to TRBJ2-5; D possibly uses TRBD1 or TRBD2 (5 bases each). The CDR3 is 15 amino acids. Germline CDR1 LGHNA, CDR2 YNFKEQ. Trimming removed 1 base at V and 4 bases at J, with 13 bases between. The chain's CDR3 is CASSQVGGTGETQYF. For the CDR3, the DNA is TGTGCCAGCAGCCAAGTAGGAGGAACAGGAGAGACCCAGTACTTC.

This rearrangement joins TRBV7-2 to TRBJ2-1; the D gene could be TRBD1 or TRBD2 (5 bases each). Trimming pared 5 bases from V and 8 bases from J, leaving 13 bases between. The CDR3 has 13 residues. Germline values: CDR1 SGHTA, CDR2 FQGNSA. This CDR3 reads CASSPGRLHEQFF. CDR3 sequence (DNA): TGTGCCAGCAGCCCGGGGCGCCTCCATGAGCAGTTCTTC.

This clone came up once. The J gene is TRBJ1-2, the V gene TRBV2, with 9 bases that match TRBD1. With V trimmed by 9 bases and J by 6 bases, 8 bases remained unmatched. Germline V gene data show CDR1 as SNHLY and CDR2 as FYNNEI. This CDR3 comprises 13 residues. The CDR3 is CASRTGTGNGYTF. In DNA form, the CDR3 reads TGTGCCAGTCGGACCGGGACAGGGAATGGCTACACCTTC.

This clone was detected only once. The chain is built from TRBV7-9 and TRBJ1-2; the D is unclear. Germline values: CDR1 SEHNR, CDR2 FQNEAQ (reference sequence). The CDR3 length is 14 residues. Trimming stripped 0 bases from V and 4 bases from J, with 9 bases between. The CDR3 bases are TGTGCCAGCAGCTTAGCAGCCTCCTCCTATGGCTACACCTTC. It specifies CASSLAASSYGYTF.

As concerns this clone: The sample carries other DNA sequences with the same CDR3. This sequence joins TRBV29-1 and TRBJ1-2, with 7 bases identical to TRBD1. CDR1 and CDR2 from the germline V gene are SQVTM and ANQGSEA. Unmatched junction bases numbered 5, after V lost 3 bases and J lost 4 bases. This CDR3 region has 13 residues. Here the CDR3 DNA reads TGCAGCGTTGAGGAGGGGGCAGGCTATGGCTACACCTTC. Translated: CSVEEGAGYGYTF. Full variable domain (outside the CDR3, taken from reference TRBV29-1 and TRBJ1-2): SAVISQKPSRDICQRGTSLTIQCQVDSQVTMMFWYRQQPGQSLTLIATANQGSEATYESGFVIDKFPISRPNLTFSTLTVSNMSPEDSSIYLCSVEEGAGYGYTFGSGTRLTVV.

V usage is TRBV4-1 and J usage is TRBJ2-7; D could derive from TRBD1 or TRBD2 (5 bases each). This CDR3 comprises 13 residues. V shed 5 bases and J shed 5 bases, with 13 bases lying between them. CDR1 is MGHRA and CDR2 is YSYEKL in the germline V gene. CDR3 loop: CASSTLGDDEQYF. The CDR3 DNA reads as TGCGCCAGCAGCACCTTGGGGGACGACGAGCAGTACTTC.

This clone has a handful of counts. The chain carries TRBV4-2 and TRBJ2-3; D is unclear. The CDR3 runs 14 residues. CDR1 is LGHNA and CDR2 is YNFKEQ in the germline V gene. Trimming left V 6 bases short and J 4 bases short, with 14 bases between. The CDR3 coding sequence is TGTGCCAGCAGTGATATTTTGACATCAGATACGCAGTATTTT. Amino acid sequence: CASSDILTSDTQYF.

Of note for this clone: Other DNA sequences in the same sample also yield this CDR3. In nucleotides, the CDR3 is TGTGCCAGCAGCTTGAAGGGGAAGAACACCGGGGAGCTGTTTTTT. Encoded protein: CASSLKGKNTGELFF. This chain joins TRBV5-4 and TRBJ2-2, with D tentatively TRBD1 (5 bases). V was cut by 1 base and J by 1 base, with 8 bases left in between. CDR3 size: 15 residues. The germline gives CDR1 SGHNT, CDR2 YYREEE (reference sequence). The full variable domain, its missing parts supplied by reference TRBV5-4 and TRBJ2-2, is ETGVTQSPTHLIKTRGQQVTLRCSSQSGHNTVSWYQQALGQGPQFIFQYYREEENGRGNFPPRFSGLQFPNYSSELNVNALELDDSALYLCASSLKGKNTGELFFGEGSRLTVL.

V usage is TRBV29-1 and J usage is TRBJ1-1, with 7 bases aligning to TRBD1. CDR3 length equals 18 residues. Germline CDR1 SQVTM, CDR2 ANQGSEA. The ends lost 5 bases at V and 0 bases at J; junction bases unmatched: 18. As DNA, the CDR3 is TGCAGCGTTCCCTCCAGGACAGGAGCTACACCCATGAACACTGAAGCTTTCTTT. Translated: CSVPSRTGATPMNTEAFF.

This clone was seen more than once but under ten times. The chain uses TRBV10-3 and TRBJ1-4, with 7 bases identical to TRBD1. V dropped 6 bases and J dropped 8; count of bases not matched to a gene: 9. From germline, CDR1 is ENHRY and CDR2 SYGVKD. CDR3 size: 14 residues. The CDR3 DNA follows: TGTGCCATCAGCGAAGGGGGCAGTAAGGAAAAACTGTTTTTT. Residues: CAISEGGSKEKLFF.

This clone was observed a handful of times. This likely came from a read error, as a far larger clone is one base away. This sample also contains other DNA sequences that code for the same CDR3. CDR3 bases: TGTGCCAGCAGCTTTTCCTACGAGCAGTACTTC. It translates to CASSFSYEQYF. This chain uses TRBV7-9 with TRBJ2-7, with unresolved D. The CDR3 has 11 amino acids. CDR1 is SEHNR, CDR2 FQNEAQ, per germline (reference sequence). Trimming removed 3 bases from V and 1 base from J, with 1 base in between.

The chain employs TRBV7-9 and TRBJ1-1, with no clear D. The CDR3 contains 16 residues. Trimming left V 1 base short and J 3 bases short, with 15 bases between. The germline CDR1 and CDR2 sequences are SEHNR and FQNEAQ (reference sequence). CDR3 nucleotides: TGTGCCAGCAGCTTAGTTCCGGGTAGTATGCACACTGAAGCTTTCTTT. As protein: CASSLVPGSMHTEAFF. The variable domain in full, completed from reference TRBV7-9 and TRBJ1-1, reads DTGVSQNPRHKITKRGQNVTFRCDPISEHNRLYWYRQTLGQGPEFLTYFQNEAQLEKSRLLSDRFSAERPKGSFSTLEIQRTEQGDSAMYLCASSLVPGSMHTEAFFGQGTRLTVV.

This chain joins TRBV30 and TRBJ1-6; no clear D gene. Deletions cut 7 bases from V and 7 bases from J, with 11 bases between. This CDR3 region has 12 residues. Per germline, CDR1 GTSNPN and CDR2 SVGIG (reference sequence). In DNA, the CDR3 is TGTGCCTCCTCCTTGGCCAATTCACCCCTCCACTTT. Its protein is CASSLANSPLHF.

The CDR3 DNA is TGTGCCAGCAGCGTCAAAGGACTAGCGAGGGGGAATGAGCAGTTCTTC. This sequence encodes CASSVKGLARGNEQFF. The rearrangement joins TRBV9 to TRBJ2-1, with 9 bases identical to TRBD2. This CDR3 spans 16 amino acids. Germline CDR1 is SGDLS and CDR2 is YYNGEE. Trimming cost V 2 bases and J 7 bases; bases outside gene matches: 10.